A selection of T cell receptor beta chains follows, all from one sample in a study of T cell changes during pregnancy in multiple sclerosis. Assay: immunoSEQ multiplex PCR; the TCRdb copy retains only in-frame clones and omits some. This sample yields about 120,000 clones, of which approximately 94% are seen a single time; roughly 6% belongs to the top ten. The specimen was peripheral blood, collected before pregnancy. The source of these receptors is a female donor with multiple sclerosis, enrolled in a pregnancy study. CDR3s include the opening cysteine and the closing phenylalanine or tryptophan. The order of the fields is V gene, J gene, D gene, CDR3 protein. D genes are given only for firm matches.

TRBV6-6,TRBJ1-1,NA,CASSYSRALNTEAFF
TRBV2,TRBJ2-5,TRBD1,CASTPGTGAETQYF
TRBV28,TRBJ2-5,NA,CASGSQETQYF
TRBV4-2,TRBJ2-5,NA,CASSLTHTGETQYF
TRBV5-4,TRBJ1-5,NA,CASSIGDSQPQHF
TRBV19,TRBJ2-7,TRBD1,CASRVQGTEPYEQYF
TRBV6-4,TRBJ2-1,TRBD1,CASSPEGDRGLRQFF
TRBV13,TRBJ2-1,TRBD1,CASSLGLGQGSFDEQFF
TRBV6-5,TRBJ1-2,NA,CASSKGGIGGYTF
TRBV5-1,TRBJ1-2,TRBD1,CASSAGDRDGYTF
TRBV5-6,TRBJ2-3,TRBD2,CASSPSNGGGTDTQYF
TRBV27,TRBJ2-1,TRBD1,CASSSYRGDEQFF
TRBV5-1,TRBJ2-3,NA,CASSLELEKDTQYF
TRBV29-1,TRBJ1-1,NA,CSVVPKLTLNTEAFF
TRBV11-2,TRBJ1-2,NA,CASSFGQYISGYTF
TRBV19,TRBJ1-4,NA,CASSIPAEKLFF
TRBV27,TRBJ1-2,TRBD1,CASSPGTGAGNGYTF
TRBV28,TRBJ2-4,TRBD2,CASSHRGSGTLDIQYF
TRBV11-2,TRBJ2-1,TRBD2,CASSALAGGPGNEQFF
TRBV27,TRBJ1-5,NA,CASRGDRSNQPQHF
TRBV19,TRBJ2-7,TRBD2,CASRPSGSSYEQYF
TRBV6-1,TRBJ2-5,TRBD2,CASAGGMRGTQYF
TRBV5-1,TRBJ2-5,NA,CASTSLGGRAVETQYF
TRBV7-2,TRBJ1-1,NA,CASLRDPMNTEAFF
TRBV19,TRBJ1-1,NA,CASNQRGVHTEAFF
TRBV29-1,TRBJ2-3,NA,CSARETDTQYF
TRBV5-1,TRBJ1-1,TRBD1,CASSLEGQGAITEAFF
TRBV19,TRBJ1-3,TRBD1,CASTLQGARGNTIYF
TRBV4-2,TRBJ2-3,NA,CASSQEATLVGDTQYF
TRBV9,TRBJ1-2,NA,CASSITGNYGYTF
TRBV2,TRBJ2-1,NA,CASREAQVSSYNEQFF
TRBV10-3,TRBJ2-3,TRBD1,CAISELPGTGTDTQYF
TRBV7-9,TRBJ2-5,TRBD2,CASSPLAGGPQETQYF
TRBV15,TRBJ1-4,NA,CATSRGTRNEKLFF
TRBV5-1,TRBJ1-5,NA,CASSLGGNRNQPQHF
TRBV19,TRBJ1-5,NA,CASSIAPDSQPQHF
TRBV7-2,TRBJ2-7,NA,CASSLDRLYEQYF
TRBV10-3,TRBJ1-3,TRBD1,CAISETGGFSGNTIYF
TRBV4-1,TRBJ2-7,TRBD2,CASSLVSGSAYEQYF
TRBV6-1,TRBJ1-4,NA,CASSQQGRELFF
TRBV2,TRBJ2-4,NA,CASRLRQDLKNIQYF
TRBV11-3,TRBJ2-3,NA,CASSPRQGCTDTQYF
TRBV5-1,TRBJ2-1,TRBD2,CASSSGLADIHNEQFF
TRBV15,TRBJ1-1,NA,CATSRDRGGSNTEAFF
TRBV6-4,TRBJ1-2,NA,CASSEEGRYGYTF
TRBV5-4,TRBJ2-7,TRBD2,CASSLGTRRTYEQYF
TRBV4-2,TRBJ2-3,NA,CASSQAARGTDTQYF
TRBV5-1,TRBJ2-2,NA,CASSLALADTGELFF
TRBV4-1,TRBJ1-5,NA,CASSQIGGQGNQPQHF
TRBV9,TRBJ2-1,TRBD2,CASSDSGGAYNEQFF
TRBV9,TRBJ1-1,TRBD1,CASGTGGDPNTEAFF
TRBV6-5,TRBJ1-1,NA,CASSSGGSVNTEAFF
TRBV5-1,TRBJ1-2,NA,CASSLMWASNYGYTF